A single sample is the source of the 9 T cell receptor beta chains below, sequenced in a study of blood T cells in healthy people across ages. The authors ran a second PCR of roughly 6 to 12 cycles using a sample-barcoded 5' primer and a J-beta primer mix. TCRdb ran MiXCR on the 5' RACE reads and lists one entry per CDR3 protein. The data contain about 1.1 million distinct CDR3 sequences, approximately 38% of them seen just once; the ten biggest clones take up 10% to 15%. The sample taken for sequencing was blood. Source of these receptors: a man aged 18 to 30 in good health.

The chain links TRBV30 to TRBJ1-2; TRBD1 might be the D (5 bases). Germline V CDR1 and CDR2: GTSNPN, SVGIG (reference sequence). With 2 bases removed from V and 6 bases from J, the gap between germline ends came to 22 bases. This CDR3 has 16 amino acids. CDR3 in DNA: TGTGCCTGGAGTTTCTTCCGGGACTCCTCGAGCCATGGCTACACCTTC. Its translation is CAWSFFRDSSSHGYTF.

This chain connects TRBV2 to TRBJ2-3; D is uncertain. This CDR3 is built from 16 residues. Germline CDR1 reads SNHLY; CDR2 reads FYNNEI. Trimming cost V 2 bases and J 0 bases, with 12 bases left between them. This CDR3 is CASSENGPASTDTQYF. The DNA for the CDR3 is TGTGCCAGCAGTGAAAACGGACCGGCTAGCACAGATACGCAGTATTTT. The entire variable domain, with the rest obtained from reference TRBV2 and TRBJ2-3, is as follows: EPEVTQTPSHQVTQMGQEVILRCVPISNHLYFYWYRQILGQKVEFLVSFYNNEISEKSEIFDDQFSVERPDGSNFTLKIRSTKLEDSAMYFCASSENGPASTDTQYFGPGTRLTVL.

The chain couples TRBV15 to TRBJ1-4, with D unclear. CDR1 is LNHNV, CDR2 YYDKDF, per germline (reference sequence). The length of the CDR3 is 16 residues. Trimming left V 0 bases short and J 0 bases short, with 8 bases between. The CDR3 DNA follows: TGTGCCACCAGCAGAGATTTGGATGCAACTAATGAAAAACTGTTTTTT. This codes for CATSRDLDATNEKLFF. Looking up the rest from reference TRBV15 and TRBJ1-4 gives the full variable domain: DAMVIQNPRYQVTQFGKPVTLSCSQTLNHNVMYWYQQKSSQAPKLLFHYYDKDFNNEADTPDNFQSRRPNTSFCFLDIRSPGLGDTAMYLCATSRDLDATNEKLFFGSGTQLSVL.

J is TRBJ2-7 and V is TRBV9; no firm D call. This CDR3 contains 15 residues. V was trimmed by 0 bases and J by 2 bases, leaving 12 bases between them. The germline gives CDR1 SGDLS, CDR2 YYNGEE. CDR3 sequence: CASSVAGQAAYEQYF. The DNA for the CDR3 is TGTGCCAGCAGCGTAGCTGGGCAGGCCGCCTACGAGCAGTACTTC.

This clonotype appeared a single time. The J gene is TRBJ2-2, the V gene TRBV21-1; no check of the table's D call, TRBD1, against the DNA was made. TRBV21-1 is reported as a pseudogene. The CDR3 sequence is 17 residues long. This chain's CDR3 is CAGRLNTGVVNTGELFF. Written as DNA, the CDR3 is TGTGCCGGTCGACTAAATACCGGGGTAGTGAACACCGGGGAGCTGTTTTTT.

CDR3 residues: CASSPSVSDNEQFF. The CDR3 DNA follows: TGCGCCAGCAGCCCTTCCGTTTCGGACAATGAGCAGTTCTTC. The genes are TRBV4-1 and TRBJ2-1; D is unclear. Germline lookup yields CDR1 MGHRA and CDR2 YSYEKL. This CDR3 region has 14 residues. Trimming cost V 4 bases and J 5 bases, with 12 bases left between them.

This clonotype was seen more than once but under ten times. The chain carries TRBV12-3 or TRBV12-4 and TRBJ2-7, with 9 bases fitting TRBD1. The CDR3 loop spans 15 amino acids. V lost 5 bases to trimming and J lost 1 base; unmatched junction nucleotides: 6. The CDR3 loop reads CASSIQGTGSYEQYF. The CDR3 nucleotides are TGTGCCAGCAGTATCCAGGGGACAGGGTCCTACGAGCAGTACTTC.

This clonotype turned up a few times. This chain connects TRBV7-2 to TRBJ2-7; perhaps TRBD1 as D (5 bases). Looked up from germline, CDR1 is SGHTA and CDR2 is FQGNSA. Trimming pared 1 base from V and 2 bases from J, leaving 9 bases between. The CDR3 spans 14 residues. CDR3 amino acids: CASSLDTGAYEQYF. CDR3 coding DNA: TGTGCCAGCAGCTTAGACACAGGAGCCTACGAGCAGTACTTC.

V is TRBV7-3 and J is TRBJ1-1; D is uncertain. Germline CDR1 reads SGHTA; CDR2 reads FQGTGA. Trimming removed 0 bases from V and 1 base from J, with 12 bases in between. The CDR3 sequence is 16 residues long. The CDR3 DNA reads as TGTGCCAGCAGCTTAACTGGTCCCGGAGAGAACACTGAAGCTTTCTTT. It translates to CASSLTGPGENTEAFF. The variable domain in full, completed from reference TRBV7-3 and TRBJ1-1, reads GAGVSQTPSNKVTEKGKYVELRCDPISGHTALYWYRQSLGQGPEFLIYFQGTGAADDSGLPNDRFFAVRPEGSVSTLKIQRTERGDSAVYLCASSLTGPGENTEAFFGQGTRLTVV.